A single sample gave rise to the 32 T cell receptor beta chains below, sequenced in a study of control samples from healthy donors and cancer patients. Using immunoSEQ multiplex PCR, the repertoire was profiled, and TCRdb retains in-frame clones only, with some absent. The sample comprises 100,000 to 150,000 clones, roughly 87% of which are singletons, and 1.5% to 2% rests with the top ten. Input material: blood. The receptors come from a man in his late teens or twenties in good health.

This chain uses TRBV7-2 with TRBJ2-5; maybe TRBD1 (6 bases). The CDR3 loop spans 14 amino acids. Trimming cost V 5 bases and J 2 bases, with 12 bases left between them. Germline assignment: CDR1 SGHTA and CDR2 FQGNSA. CDR3 DNA: TGTGCCAGCAGCGGACAGAGGTCACAAGAGACCCAGTACTTC. As protein: CASSGQRSQETQYF.

This clone appeared once. V and J are TRBV27 and TRBJ2-7, with a tentative D call TRBD1 (6 bases). Per the germline V gene, CDR1 is MNHEY and CDR2 is SMNVEV (reference sequence). V was pared by 4 bases and J by 2 bases, with 18 bases between. CDR3 length: 16 amino acids. CDR3 in amino acids: CASSSNPRQVPYEQYF. CDR3 sequence (DNA): TGTGCCAGCAGTTCGAATCCCCGACAGGTACCCTACGAGCAGTACTTC.

V gene TRBV2 combines with J gene TRBJ1-1, with TRBD1 as a possible D gene (5 bases). CDR1 and CDR2 from the germline V gene are SNHLY and FYNNEI. This CDR3 spans 15 amino acids. V lost 2 bases and J 4 bases, leaving 14 bases between the germline ends. CDR3 in amino acids: CASSEFGTAGTEAFF. Written as DNA, the CDR3 is TGTGCCAGCAGTGAATTTGGGACCGCGGGCACTGAAGCTTTCTTT. Full variable domain (missing parts from reference TRBV2 and TRBJ1-1): EPEVTQTPSHQVTQMGQEVILRCVPISNHLYFYWYRQILGQKVEFLVSFYNNEISEKSEIFDDQFSVERPDGSNFTLKIRSTKLEDSAMYFCASSEFGTAGTEAFFGQGTRLTVV.

The chain recombines TRBV10-3 with TRBJ1-1, with a weak D call TRBD1 (5 bases). Trimming stripped 4 bases from V and 5 bases from J, with 8 bases between. Germline V gene sequence: CDR1 ENHRY, CDR2 SYGVKD. There are 12 residues in the CDR3. CDR3 region: CAISVTATEAFF. The CDR3 DNA reads TGTGCCATCAGTGTGACAGCTACTGAAGCTTTCTTT.

This clone has only one observation. V and J are TRBV5-4 and TRBJ2-2; D is undetermined. The germline V gene has CDR1 SGHNT and CDR2 YYREEE (reference sequence). The CDR3 loop spans 12 amino acids. Between the trimmed V and J ends, which lost 3 bases and 3 bases, there was a span of 3 bases. CDR3 DNA: TGTGCCAGCAGCTCCTACACCGGGGAGCTGTTTTTT. This codes for CASSSYTGELFF.

V usage is TRBV6-2 or TRBV6-3 and J usage is TRBJ1-2, with D uncertain. Germline CDR1 MNHEY, CDR2 SVGEGT. V shed 0 bases and J shed 4 bases, with 12 bases lying between them. This CDR3 spans 15 amino acids. The CDR3 DNA reads as TGTGCCAGCAGTTACTCGGTGCGCCTGGTCTATGGCTACACCTTC. Its translation: CASSYSVRLVYGYTF.

CDR3 sequence (DNA): TGTGCCAGCAGGAGGAGAGGGGGCGAATCACCCCTCCACTTT. The encoded protein is CASRRRGGESPLHF. The V gene is TRBV2, the J gene TRBJ1-6; 7 nucleotides align to TRBD1. CDR3 length equals 14 residues. Germline CDR1 SNHLY, CDR2 FYNNEI. With 6 bases clipped from V and 10 bases from J, the junction kept 9 bases outside the gene matches.

J is TRBJ2-7 and V is TRBV6-6; no clear D gene. The CDR3 is made up of 14 amino acids. Trimming left V 6 bases short and J 0 bases short, with 12 bases between. Germline V gene sequence: CDR1 MNHNY, CDR2 SVGAGI (reference sequence). CDR3 region: CASSPPGSSYEQYF. In DNA, the CDR3 is TGTGCCAGCAGCCCTCCCGGATCCTCCTACGAGCAGTACTTC.

This chain connects TRBV27 to TRBJ2-7; weak D call: TRBD1 (5 bases). Per germline, CDR1 MNHEY and CDR2 SMNVEV (reference sequence). The CDR3 spans 11 residues. The V end was cut by 8 bases, the J end by 3 bases, with 8 bases between. CDR3 nucleotide sequence: TGTGCCAGCCAAGGGGTCTACGAGCAGTACTTC. It codes for CASQGVYEQYF.

The rearrangement uses TRBV18 and TRBJ2-7, with D unresolved. Trimming removed 3 bases at V and 4 bases at J, with 19 bases between. This CDR3 has 16 amino acids. The germline V gene encodes CDR1 KGHSH and CDR2 LQKENI. CDR3 DNA sequence: TGTGCCAGCTCACCGTTGGAAAAGGGAAGTAGGTACGAGCAGTACTTC. Translating it yields CASSPLEKGSRYEQYF.

The rearrangement joins TRBV11-3 to TRBJ2-5, with a weak D call TRBD2 (5 bases). The V gene lost 3 bases and the J gene lost 4 bases, with 18 bases spanning the gap. Germline CDR1 reads SGHNT; CDR2 reads YENEEA. This CDR3 spans 16 amino acids. The CDR3 sequence: CASSLITSGVGETQYF. DNA of the CDR3: TGTGCCAGCAGCTTGATCACCAGCGGTGTTGGAGAGACCCAGTACTTC.

This CDR3 reads CASSPDTHNEQFF. DNA for the CDR3: TGTGCCAGCAGTCCGGACACCCACAATGAGCAGTTCTTC. The chain joins TRBV6-5 to TRBJ2-1, with a tentative D call TRBD1 (5 bases). Between the trimmed V and J ends, which lost 5 bases and 5 bases, there was a span of 10 bases. Germline CDR1 and CDR2: MNHEY and SVGAGI. The CDR3 contains 13 residues.

The rearrangement uses TRBV25-1 and TRBJ1-2, with TRBD1 identical over 11 bases. The trim removed 8 bases at V and 8 bases at J, leaving 7 bases unmatched. The length of the CDR3 is 13 residues. Germline V gene data show CDR1 as MGHDK and CDR2 as SYGVNS. CDR3 loop: CASHGQGARGYTF. The CDR3, as DNA: TGTGCCAGCCACGGACAGGGGGCGCGAGGCTACACCTTC.

The J gene is TRBJ2-1, the V gene TRBV29-1; 9 positions match TRBD1. Germline lookup yields CDR1 SQVTM and CDR2 ANQGSEA. Trimming at V came to 8 bases and at J to 3 bases, leaving 5 bases not matched to a gene. This CDR3 has 13 residues. The CDR3 region has the DNA TGCAGCAGTGACAGGGGGGACTACAATGAGCAGTTCTTC. Protein product: CSSDRGDYNEQFF.

The chain couples TRBV10-3 to TRBJ1-3; no definite D call. Per germline, CDR1 ENHRY and CDR2 SYGVKD. Deletions cut 6 bases from V and 4 bases from J, with 7 bases between. This CDR3 comprises 12 residues. CDR3 DNA sequence: TGTGCCATCAGCGGTTACGGAAACACCATATATTTT. This translates into CAISGYGNTIYF.

The DNA of the CDR3 is TGTGCCAGCAGCCCGGGACAGGGCATCTCTGGAAACACCATATATTTT. Translated, it gives CASSPGQGISGNTIYF. This sequence joins TRBV5-4 and TRBJ1-3, with 9 bases lining up with TRBD1. The V and J ends lost 4 bases and 0 bases, in that order; junction bases with no gene match: 5. Looked up from germline, CDR1 is SGHNT and CDR2 is YYREEE (reference sequence). The CDR3 extends over 16 amino acids.

Points on this clone: The identical CDR3 is also encoded by other nucleotide sequences in the sample. V usage is TRBV21-1 and J usage is TRBJ2-3; the DNA was not used to check the table's D call, TRBD1. TRBV21-1 is termed a pseudogene. This CDR3 has 17 amino acids. The CDR3 is CASSTSGQGRGTDTQYF. Written as DNA, the CDR3 is TGTGCCAGCAGCACATCCGGACAGGGAAGGGGCACAGATACGCAGTATTTT.

This chain uses TRBV18 with TRBJ1-3, with D possibly being TRBD1 (5 bases). Between the trimmed V and J ends, which lost 5 bases and 4 bases, there was a span of 9 bases. The length of the CDR3 is 13 residues. CDR1 and CDR2 from the germline V gene are KGHSH and LQKENI. This CDR3 is CASSSGVGNTIYF. CDR3 sequence (DNA): TGTGCCAGCTCATCGGGGGTCGGAAACACCATATATTTT. Complete variable domain (other parts from reference TRBV18 and TRBJ1-3): NAGVMQNPRHLVRRRGQEARLRCSPMKGHSHVYWYRQLPEEGLKFMVYLQKENIIDESGMPKERFSAEFPKEGPSILRIQQVVRGDSAAYFCASSSGVGNTIYFGEGSWLTVV.

The chain has TRBV4-3 and TRBJ2-3; perhaps TRBD2 as D (6 bases). The germline V gene encodes CDR1 LGHNA and CDR2 YSLEER. The ends were cut back, 0 bases at V and 4 bases at J, with 11 bases in the middle. This CDR3 has 15 residues. As DNA, the CDR3 is TGCGCCAGCAGCCAAGAAGGGGCGGGGCCAGATACGCAGTATTTT. It yields the protein CASSQEGAGPDTQYF.

The gene calls are TRBV5-6 and TRBJ2-7, with a possible D match to TRBD2 (6 bases). Germline V gene sequence: CDR1 SGHDT, CDR2 YYEEEE. Trimming pared 1 base from V and 5 bases from J, leaving 16 bases between. The CDR3 runs to 15 residues. The CDR3 region has the DNA TGTGCCAGCAGCTTGTACGGGAGCTCTACCGACGAGCAGTACTTC. The encoded protein is CASSLYGSSTDEQYF. Full variable domain (missing parts from reference TRBV5-6 and TRBJ2-7): DAGVTQSPTHLIKTRGQQVTLRCSPKSGHDTVSWYQQALGQGPQFIFQYYEEEERQRGNFPDRFSGHQFPNYSSELNVNALLLGDSALYLCASSLYGSSTDEQYFGPGTRLTVT.

The V gene is TRBV6-6, the J gene TRBJ2-1; no clear D gene. The CDR3 consists of 13 residues. Looked up from germline, CDR1 is MNHNY and CDR2 is SVGAGI (reference sequence). Deletions cut 2 bases from V and 7 bases from J, with 9 bases between. CDR3 bases: TGTGCCAGCAGTTACGATATGTGGAATGAGCAGTTCTTC. It is translated as CASSYDMWNEQFF.

The chain combines TRBV4-1 with TRBJ2-6; D is unresolved. Deletions cut 1 base from V and 0 bases from J, with 10 bases between. CDR1 and CDR2 (germline): MGHRA, YSYEKL. CDR3 length equals 17 residues. Here the CDR3 reads CASSQGRRISGANVLTF. CDR3 in DNA: TGCGCCAGCAGCCAAGGAAGACGGATCTCTGGGGCCAACGTCCTGACTTTC.

This chain links TRBV27 with TRBJ1-2; weak D call: TRBD1 (5 bases). CDR1 MNHEY and CDR2 SMNVEV come from the germline V gene (reference sequence). The CDR3 covers 17 residues. V was trimmed by 0 bases and J by 4 bases, leaving 18 bases between them. DNA for the CDR3: TGTGCCAGCAGTTTATCTTTCCAGGGAGCAGATTTCTATGGCTACACCTTC. Encoded protein: CASSLSFQGADFYGYTF.

The chain carries TRBV5-1 and TRBJ2-5, with D possibly being TRBD2 (6 bases). The CDR3 loop spans 12 amino acids. With 6 bases removed from V and 4 bases from J, the gap between germline ends came to 10 bases. The germline CDR1 and CDR2 sequences are SGHRS and YFSETQ. The DNA for the CDR3 is TGCGCCAGCACACTGGGAGGAGAGACCCAGTACTTC. Protein sequence: CASTLGGETQYF.

The chain combines TRBV18 with TRBJ2-3; tentatively, D is TRBD2 (6 bases). V dropped 5 bases and J dropped 2 bases, with 17 bases sitting between them. CDR1 KGHSH and CDR2 LQKENI come from the germline V gene. The CDR3 sequence is 16 residues long. The chain's CDR3 is CASSTGTGDNTDTQYF. The CDR3 DNA sequence: TGTGCCAGCTCAACGGGGACTGGGGATAACACAGATACGCAGTATTTT.

The chain is built from TRBV5-1 and TRBJ1-1; a weak D match, TRBD1 (5 bases). Germline V CDR1 and CDR2: SGHRS, YFSETQ. The ends were cut back, 6 bases at V and 5 bases at J, with 17 bases in the middle. The length of the CDR3 is 14 residues. Here the CDR3 reads CASKVTPGQTEAFF. The CDR3 nucleotides read TGCGCCAGCAAAGTCACCCCAGGGCAAACTGAAGCTTTCTTT.

V gene TRBV30 combines with J gene TRBJ1-1; no definite D call. The V and J ends lost 2 bases and 4 bases respectively, with 14 bases between them. The CDR3 consists of 14 residues. Germline lookup yields CDR1 GTSNPN and CDR2 SVGIG (reference sequence). The CDR3: CAWSLSSDGTEAFF. CDR3 sequence (DNA): TGTGCCTGGAGTCTCTCGTCAGATGGCACTGAAGCTTTCTTT.

The rearrangement uses TRBV7-9 and TRBJ2-5; a weak D match, TRBD1 (6 bases). V lost 2 bases to trimming and J lost 3 bases, with 7 bases between them. In germline, CDR1 is SEHNR, CDR2 FQNEAQ (reference sequence). The CDR3 consists of 13 residues. CDR3 sequence reads: CASSLSGEETQYF. The CDR3 DNA sequence: TGTGCCAGCAGCTTATCAGGGGAAGAGACCCAGTACTTC.

The chain couples TRBV4-1 to TRBJ2-7, with D maybe TRBD1 (6 bases). This CDR3 has 15 amino acids. V lost 0 bases and J lost 7, with 16 bases in between. Germline V lookup: CDR1 MGHRA, CDR2 YSYEKL. The CDR3 loop is CASSQDQGSGGEQYF. CDR3 DNA: TGCGCCAGCAGCCAAGATCAGGGGTCCGGTGGTGAGCAGTACTTC.

The chain recombines TRBV19 with TRBJ2-2; D uncertain. Germline CDR1 is LNHDA and CDR2 is SQIVND (reference sequence). V lost 0 bases and J lost 7, with 6 bases in between. The CDR3 covers 13 residues. The CDR3 region is CASSIDRNGELFF. The CDR3 DNA reads TGTGCCAGTAGTATAGACAGGAACGGGGAGCTGTTTTTT.

This clone was detected many times. This sequence joins TRBV7-2 and TRBJ1-3; D gene ambiguous. The CDR3 extends over 15 amino acids. Germline V gives CDR1 SGHTA, CDR2 FQGNSA. V was pared by 5 bases and J by 2 bases, with 13 bases between. CDR3: CASSPRTVTGNTIYF. The CDR3 nucleotides are TGTGCCAGCAGCCCTAGGACGGTCACTGGAAACACCATATATTTT.

The CDR3 sequence: CASSQRVGGADSPLHF. CDR3 nucleotides: TGCGCCAGCAGTCAGCGGGTCGGGGGCGCCGATTCACCCCTCCACTTT. The chain joins TRBV23-1 to TRBJ1-6, with D perhaps TRBD1 (6 bases). TRBV23-1 is an ORF for which the function is uncertain. CDR3 length: 16 amino acids. Between the trimmed V and J ends, which lost 3 bases and 8 bases, there was a span of 17 bases.